This T cell receptor beta chain appears in the sequencing data of a study of blood T cell repertoires in COVID-19. Germline CDR1 is MNHEY and CDR2 is SMNVEV (reference sequence). The CDR3 is 14 amino acids. Trimming took 6 bases from V and 6 from J, leaving 17 bases between them. TCRdb keeps only in-frame clones here, not all; method: immunoSEQ multiplex PCR. Among 150,000 or so clones listed, around four fifths were seen once. The V gene is TRBV27, the J gene TRBJ1-1, with D hard to call. The sample consisted of PBMCs or T cells enriched from blood (not recorded which). This TCR came from a woman between 45 and 65 years old who had recovered from COVID-19. The CDR3 DNA reads TGTGCCAGCAGCCTAGGGAGCAGGTTCGCTGAAGCTTTCTTT. It is translated as CASSLGSRFAEAFF.